These T cell receptor beta chains were read from a single sample in a study of T-cell memory formation after mild COVID-19. TCRdb reanalysed the 5' RACE reads using MiXCR and keeps one entry per CDR3 protein. The data contain around 400,000 distinct CDR3 sequences, less than 25% of them seen just once; the ten biggest clones take up around 8.1%. Sequences were obtained from PBMCs or a T cell subset sorted from them (not recorded which). The receptors stem from an adult woman who had mild COVID-19 (a few samples of this study predate the infection). Cell type and time point are not known. Both conserved end residues are part of each CDR3. Fields, in order: J gene, V gene, clone size, D gene, CDR3 protein, CDR3 DNA. The D gene is left open where the match is weak. A clone size is listed for some rows: how often the clone was seen (once, few, many), or a class if it is expanded.

TRBJ2-1 | TRBV20-1 | few | TRBD1 | CSASRQGDISYNEQFF | TGCAGTGCTAGTCGACAGGGGGACATCTCCTACAATGAGCAGTTCTTC
TRBJ2-2 | TRBV19 | - | TRBD1 | CASSNQGAVGELFF | TGTGCCAGTAGTAACCAGGGGGCGGTCGGGGAGCTGTTTTTT
TRBJ1-6 | TRBV3-1 | few | - | CASSQDRGGGGPLHF | TGTGCCAGCAGCCAAGATAGGGGGGGAGGAGGGCCCCTCCACTTT
TRBJ1-4 | TRBV20-1 | once | - | CSATQGHRNEKLFF | TGCAGTGCTACCCAGGGACACCGTAATGAAAAACTGTTTTTT
TRBJ2-1 | TRBV7-9 | many | - | CASSSRDPHSYNEQFF | TGTGCCAGCAGCTCCCGGGACCCCCACTCCTACAATGAGCAGTTCTTC
TRBJ2-2 | TRBV5-1 | - | TRBD2 | CASSLALAGNTGELFF | TGCGCCAGCAGCTTGGCGCTAGCGGGTAACACCGGGGAGCTGTTTTTT
TRBJ1-2 | TRBV21-1 | once | - | CASSKILGGDYGYTF | TGTGCCAGCAGCAAAATCCTAGGGGGCGACTATGGCTACACCTTC
TRBJ2-1 | TRBV4-3 | many | TRBD2 | CASSQDSAGGYNEQFF | TGCGCCAGCAGCCAAGACTCAGCGGGAGGGTACAATGAGCAGTTCTTC
TRBJ2-1 | TRBV18 | - | TRBD1 | CASSPRQGYNEQFF | TGTGCCAGCTCACCGAGACAGGGGTACAATGAGCAGTTCTTC
TRBJ1-2 | TRBV29-1 | - | - | CSVAIGRSHTF | TGCAGCGTTGCCATTGGACGAAGTCACACCTTC
TRBJ1-6 | TRBV19 | - | TRBD1 | CASSTDRADSPLHF | TGTGCCAGTAGTACCGACAGGGCGGATTCACCCCTCCACTTT
TRBJ2-5 | TRBV20-1 | - | - | CSAFDRRETQYF | TGCAGTGCTTTTGACAGGAGGGAGACCCAGTACTTC
TRBJ1-5 | TRBV28 | - | - | CASRRVGPQHF | TGTGCCAGCCGTAGGGTAGGACCCCAGCATTTT
TRBJ2-1 | TRBV6-2/TRBV6-3 | few | - | CASSLILGGRNEQFF | TGTGCCAGCAGTTTGATTCTTGGAGGGCGGAATGAGCAGTTCTTC
TRBJ1-1 | TRBV6-6 | - | - | CASTSPPGTNTEAFF | TGTGCCAGCACCTCCCCCCCAGGGACAAACACTGAAGCTTTCTTT
TRBJ2-1 | TRBV11-3 | - | - | CASRSGSDEQFF | TGTGCCAGCAGGTCAGGGTCGGACGAGCAGTTCTTC
TRBJ2-3 | TRBV3-1 | few | - | CASSQDSPDTQYF | TGTGCCAGCAGCCAAGATAGCCCAGATACGCAGTATTTT
TRBJ2-7 | TRBV2 | - | TRBD2 | CASSSSGAPGEQYF | TGTGCCAGCAGTTCTAGCGGAGCTCCGGGGGAGCAGTACTTC
TRBJ1-1 | TRBV4-1 | few | TRBD1 | CASSQTGVPEAFF | TGCGCCAGCAGCCAAACAGGGGTCCCCGAAGCTTTCTTT
TRBJ2-1 | TRBV7-8 | few | - | CASHVSAGFSYNEQFF | TGTGCCAGCCATGTTTCGGCGGGGTTTTCCTACAATGAGCAGTTCTTC
TRBJ2-3 | TRBV5-1 | few | - | CASSLRTLTDTQYF | TGCGCCAGCAGCTTACGGACACTTACAGATACGCAGTATTTT
TRBJ2-3 | TRBV5-1 | few | TRBD2 | CASSSNSGGADTQYF | TGCGCCAGCAGCTCGAATAGCGGGGGGGCAGATACGCAGTATTTT
TRBJ2-5 | TRBV29-1 | many | - | CSVAKPPRETQYF | TGCAGCGTTGCGAAGCCTCCCCGGGAGACCCAGTACTTC
TRBJ2-1 | TRBV15 | once | - | CATSRADYEQFF | TGTGCCACCAGCAGAGCTGATTATGAGCAGTTCTTC
TRBJ1-3 | TRBV27 | few | - | CANFRGSGNTIYF | TGTGCCAATTTCAGGGGCTCTGGAAACACCATATATTTT
TRBJ1-1 | TRBV20-1 | - | - | CSARWLHTEAFF | TGCAGTGCTAGATGGCTGCACACTGAAGCTTTCTTT
TRBJ2-7 | TRBV20-1 | - | TRBD1 | CSAREDRVSYEQYF | TGCAGTGCTAGAGAGGACAGGGTGTCCTACGAGCAGTACTTC
TRBJ2-7 | TRBV7-9 | many | - | CASSLAGPYEQYF | TGTGCCAGCAGCTTAGCGGGGCCATACGAGCAGTACTTC
TRBJ1-1 | TRBV20-1 | few | TRBD1 | CSAKKARTGSLEPFF | TGCAGTGCTAAAAAGGCGAGGACAGGGAGTTTAGAACCTTTCTTT
TRBJ2-1 | TRBV13 | - | TRBD2 | CASSLRLAPNNEQFF | TGTGCCAGCAGCTTGCGACTAGCGCCTAACAATGAGCAGTTCTTC
TRBJ1-2 | TRBV5-6 | - | - | CASSRGTPGVGYTF | TGTGCCAGCAGCCGCGGGACACCCGGAGTGGGCTACACCTTC
TRBJ2-7 | TRBV7-2 | - | - | CASSTDISYEQYF | TGTGCCAGCAGCACGGACATCTCCTACGAGCAGTACTTC
TRBJ1-1 | TRBV5-1 | few | - | CASSLATVKTEAFF | TGCGCCAGCAGCTTGGCTACGGTGAAAACTGAAGCTTTCTTT
TRBJ2-1 | TRBV30 | once | - | CAWSRMDGGFVGEQFF | TGTGCCTGGAGCCGTATGGATGGGGGTTTTGTTGGGGAGCAGTTCTTC
TRBJ1-2 | TRBV12-3/TRBV12-4 | few | - | CASSFSSGADTF | TGTGCCAGCAGTTTTAGCTCTGGGGCGGATACCTTC
TRBJ2-1 | TRBV5-1 | few | TRBD2 | CASSRYRGGGNEQFF | TGCGCCAGCAGCCGGTACCGGGGCGGGGGAAATGAGCAGTTCTTC
TRBJ2-3 | TRBV5-1 | - | TRBD2 | CASSSRTSGGALDTDTQYF | TGCGCCAGCAGCTCCCGGACTAGCGGGGGGGCTTTGGACACAGATACGCAGTATTTT
TRBJ2-5 | TRBV7-9 | few | TRBD1 | CASSHPGTGETQYF | TGTGCCAGCAGCCATCCCGGGACAGGAGAGACCCAGTACTTC
TRBJ1-5 | TRBV11-2 | - | - | CASSLDLGHSNQPQHF | TGTGCCAGCAGCTTAGATTTAGGACATAGCAATCAGCCCCAGCATTTT
TRBJ2-2 | TRBV7-6 | few | - | CASSLHRDGYTGELFF | TGTGCCAGCAGCTTGCACCGGGACGGATACACCGGGGAGCTGTTTTTT
TRBJ2-7 | TRBV5-6 | few | TRBD1 | CASSLMGQDQQYF | TGTGCCAGCAGCCTCATGGGACAGGACCAGCAGTACTTC
TRBJ1-1 | TRBV6-2/TRBV6-3 | - | - | CASSYSIGAQANTEAFF | TGTGCCAGCAGTTACTCGATCGGCGCCCAGGCGAACACTGAAGCTTTCTTT
TRBJ1-4 | TRBV6-2/TRBV6-3 | many | - | CASRDPGAEKLFF | TGTGCCAGCAGGGACCCAGGCGCCGAAAAACTGTTTTTT
TRBJ1-5 | TRBV19 | - | TRBD1 | CASSQGGGPQHF | TGTGCCAGTAGTCAGGGGGGAGGGCCCCAGCATTTT
TRBJ1-1 | TRBV19 | few | - | CASSSYRRARGNTEAFF | TGTGCCAGTAGTTCCTATAGAAGGGCGAGGGGGAACACTGAAGCTTTCTTT
TRBJ2-3 | TRBV20-1 | - | TRBD2 | CSVTSGRADTQYF | TGCAGTGTTACTAGCGGGAGGGCGGATACGCAGTATTTT
TRBJ2-5 | TRBV6-2/TRBV6-3 | few | TRBD1 | CASSSPGTGRQETQYF | TGTGCCAGCAGTTCTCCCGGGACAGGACGTCAAGAGACCCAGTACTTC
TRBJ1-2 | TRBV20-1 | - | TRBD1 | CSARYTGGPYGYTF | TGCAGTGCTAGATACACAGGGGGTCCCTATGGCTACACCTTC
TRBJ1-2 | TRBV7-9 | - | - | CASSSLTF | TGTGCCAGCAGCTCCCTCACCTTC
TRBJ2-3 | TRBV6-6 | few | TRBD2 | CASRQGLDNTQYF | TGTGCCAGCAGACAAGGACTAGACAATACGCAGTATTTT
TRBJ2-5 | TRBV9 | few | - | CASSKGFQETQYF | TGTGCCAGCAGCAAAGGGTTCCAAGAGACCCAGTACTTC
TRBJ1-1 | TRBV11-2 | few | - | CAVNRLKEGGNTEAFF | TGTGCCGTAAACCGATTGAAGGAGGGGGGGAACACTGAAGCTTTCTTT
TRBJ2-5 | TRBV5-1 | few | TRBD1 | CASSPDRVGQETQYF | TGCGCCAGCAGCCCGGACAGGGTTGGGCAAGAGACCCAGTACTTC
TRBJ1-2 | TRBV6-5 | - | TRBD1 | CASSYQGANGYTF | TGTGCCAGCAGTTACCAGGGGGCTAATGGCTACACCTTC
TRBJ1-4 | TRBV24-1 | - | - | CATSDPVAAGEKLFF | TGTGCCACCAGTGACCCTGTCGCCGCGGGTGAAAAACTGTTTTTT
TRBJ2-3 | TRBV7-9 | - | - | CASSDSLTDTQYF | TGTGCCAGCAGCGATAGCCTCACAGATACGCAGTATTTT